The 20 T cell receptor beta chains in this list originate from one sample, sequenced in a study of human CD4 T cells and Enterobacteriaceae. Memory CD4+ T cells were sorted as all CD4+ cells except CD45RA+CCR7+CD95- naive cells, over 95% pure. Sequencing was performed with immunoSEQ multiplex PCR; in TCRdb, only in-frame clones are kept and a portion is missing. The sample yields under 35,000 clones, approximately 84% seen once. Sequenced sample: memory CD4+ T cells from blood. Source of these receptors: a human donor in good health.

V gene TRBV28 combines with J gene TRBJ1-2; 7 bases agree with TRBD1. Germline CDR1 and CDR2: MDHEN and SYDVKM. The CDR3 is 14 residues long. The trim removed 6 bases at V and 4 bases at J, leaving 8 bases unmatched. CDR3 region: CASSPGTDAYGYTF. The CDR3 region has the DNA TGTGCCAGCAGCCCTGGGACAGACGCCTATGGCTACACCTTC.

The gene calls are TRBV6-1 and TRBJ1-4; tentative D call: TRBD1 (5 bases). V lost 7 bases and J lost 8, with 14 bases in between. The CDR3 runs to 13 residues. Germline CDR1 reads MNHNS; CDR2 reads SASEGT. As DNA, the CDR3 is TGTGCCAGCACTGCGGGACGAGAAGAAAAACTGTTTTTT. Translating gives CASTAGREEKLFF.

This chain joins TRBV9 and TRBJ2-3; a possible D gene is TRBD1 (5 bases). The V end was cut by 0 bases, the J end by 1 base, with 12 bases between. The CDR3 is made up of 16 amino acids. Germline CDR1 reads SGDLS; CDR2 reads YYNGEE. CDR3 loop: CASSVGRATGTDTQYF. CDR3 nucleotide sequence: TGTGCCAGCAGCGTAGGCAGGGCCACCGGCACAGATACGCAGTATTTT.

The CDR3 loop is CATYPGTASNYGYTF. CDR3 nucleotides: TGTGCCACTTACCCCGGGACAGCCTCTAACTATGGCTACACCTTC. The J gene is TRBJ1-2, the V gene TRBV6-1; 7 nucleotides agree with TRBD1. With 10 bases clipped from V and 0 bases from J, the junction kept 11 bases outside the gene matches. CDR3 length equals 15 residues. CDR1 and CDR2 from the germline V gene are MNHNS and SASEGT.

The gene calls are TRBV28 and TRBJ1-6; D unclear. The ends were cut back, 4 bases at V and 6 bases at J, with 4 bases in the middle. This CDR3 has 12 residues. Germline CDR1 and CDR2: MDHEN and SYDVKM. The CDR3 coding sequence is TGTGCCAGCAGTTCAACTAATTCACCCCTCCACTTT. This gives the protein CASSSTNSPLHF. The full variable domain, in which reference TRBV28 and TRBJ1-6 provide the parts outside the CDR3, is DVKVTQSSRYLVKRTGEKVFLECVQDMDHENMFWYRQDPGLGLRLIYFSYDVKMKEKGDIPEGYSVSREKKERFSLILESASTNQTSMYLCASSSTNSPLHFGNGTRLTVT.

The CDR3 spells CASSLAISLSYNEQFF. The CDR3 DNA sequence: TGTGCCAGCAGCTTAGCTATATCACTCTCCTACAATGAGCAGTTCTTC. The genes are TRBV7-2 and TRBJ2-1; D gene unclear. Trimming took 0 bases from V and 0 from J, leaving 9 bases between them. The CDR3 sequence is 16 residues long. CDR1 and CDR2 (germline): SGHTA, FQGNSA.

The V and J genes are TRBV6-6 and TRBJ2-3, with D unresolved. CDR1 is MNHNY and CDR2 is SVGAGI in the germline V gene (reference sequence). The V gene lost 5 bases and the J gene lost 6 bases, with 9 bases spanning the gap. CDR3 length: 12 residues. CDR3 loop: CASSGNMDTQYF. The CDR3 bases are TGTGCCAGCAGTGGGAACATGGATACGCAGTATTTT.

This chain links TRBV5-1 with TRBJ1-1; D possibly corresponds to TRBD1 (5 bases). V shed 2 bases and J shed 5 bases, with 13 bases lying between them. This CDR3 region has 14 residues. Germline V lookup: CDR1 SGHRS, CDR2 YFSETQ. CDR3: CASSFGARVTEAFF. CDR3 DNA sequence: TGCGCCAGCAGCTTTGGGGCCAGGGTTACTGAAGCTTTCTTT.

The J gene is TRBJ2-2, the V gene TRBV5-1, with D unresolved. This CDR3 has 14 amino acids. CDR1 is SGHRS, CDR2 YFSETQ, per germline. V gave up 4 bases and J gave up 0 bases, with 7 bases separating them. CDR3 loop: CASSLYPNTGELFF. CDR3 nucleotide sequence: TGCGCCAGCAGCCTCTACCCGAACACCGGGGAGCTGTTTTTT.

V gene TRBV19 combines with J gene TRBJ2-7; TRBD1 matches at 8 bases. The CDR3 sequence is 15 residues long. Unmatched junction bases numbered 16, after V lost 5 bases and J lost 10 bases. Per germline, CDR1 LNHDA and CDR2 SQIVND (reference sequence). CDR3 residues: CASSGDRGLWMEQYF. The DNA for the CDR3 is TGTGCCAGTAGTGGCGACAGGGGCCTCTGGATGGAACAGTACTTC.

The sample holds one count of this clone. The J gene is TRBJ1-2, the V gene TRBV27; D call uncertain. CDR3 length: 14 amino acids. V was trimmed by 3 bases and J by 8 bases, leaving 16 bases between them. CDR1 is MNHEY, CDR2 SMNVEV, per germline (reference sequence). This chain's CDR3 is CASSFTIGPGGYTF. The CDR3 coding sequence is TGTGCCAGCAGTTTTACAATTGGACCGGGAGGCTACACCTTC.

The chain recombines TRBV7-9 with TRBJ2-3; tentative D call: TRBD2 (6 bases). Germline CDR1 and CDR2: SEHNR and FQNEAQ (reference sequence). The germline V and J ends were trimmed by 5 bases and 4 bases, with 13 bases remaining between them. The CDR3 is 14 residues long. Here the CDR3 reads CASSVLLAADTQYF. CDR3 DNA: TGTGCCAGCAGCGTATTACTAGCCGCAGATACGCAGTATTTT.

J is TRBJ2-7 and V is TRBV6-1, with 7 nucleotides matching TRBD2. The germline CDR1 and CDR2 sequences are MNHNS and SASEGT. V was pared by 4 bases and J by 0 bases, with 3 bases of the junction left unmatched. The CDR3 sequence is 14 residues long. CDR3 sequence (DNA): TGTGCCAGCAGTGTTGGCGGGAGCTCCTACGAGCAGTACTTC. Its translation: CASSVGGSSYEQYF.

The rearrangement uses TRBV2 and TRBJ1-1, with a possible D match to TRBD1 (6 bases). V was cut by 6 bases and J by 2 bases, with 10 bases left in between. From germline, CDR1 is SNHLY and CDR2 FYNNEI. This CDR3 is built from 13 residues. This CDR3 is CASRQGRNTEAFF. The CDR3 DNA follows: TGTGCCAGCAGACAGGGCCGTAACACTGAAGCTTTCTTT.

The chain links TRBV27 to TRBJ1-3; weak D call: TRBD1 (6 bases). V was cut by 5 bases and J by 12 bases, with 17 bases left in between. This CDR3 has 13 amino acids. Germline assignment: CDR1 MNHEY and CDR2 SMNVEV (reference sequence). CDR3: CASSRSGDSSIYF. CDR3 coding DNA: TGTGCCAGCAGTCGGTCAGGGGATTCGAGCATATATTTT.

This CDR3 reads CASSEMGQGQGGYTF. CDR3 bases: TGTGCCAGCAGTGAAATGGGACAGGGGCAAGGGGGCTACACCTTC. The rearrangement links TRBV2 to TRBJ1-2, with 10 bases that match TRBD1. Germline V gives CDR1 SNHLY, CDR2 FYNNEI. V lost 2 bases and J lost 8; bases outside the gene matches: 8. This CDR3 region has 15 residues.

The CDR3 DNA reads TGTGCCAGCAGCTTGGGACAGGATATCACGACAAGCTACACCTTC. Its protein product is CASSLGQDITTSYTF. The J gene is TRBJ1-2, the V gene TRBV7-3; 8 bases match TRBD1. Germline V gives CDR1 SGHTA, CDR2 FQGTGA. V shed 3 bases, J shed 9 bases, and the junction held 12 bases outside the gene matches. The CDR3 consists of 15 residues.

The sample holds one count of this clone. V and J are TRBV10-3 and TRBJ2-5, with a weak D call TRBD1 (5 bases). CDR1 and CDR2 from the germline V gene are ENHRY and SYGVKD. The CDR3 runs to 14 residues. V was clipped by 3 bases and J by 0 bases, with 8 bases between them. The CDR3 bases are TGTGCCATCAGTGATTCAGGGTACCAAGAGACCCAGTACTTC. Encoded protein: CAISDSGYQETQYF.

This sequence joins TRBV7-9 and TRBJ1-1; 7 nucleotides agree with TRBD1. The CDR3 is 15 amino acids. CDR1 SEHNR and CDR2 FQNEAQ come from the germline V gene (reference sequence). The V and J ends lost 2 bases and 0 bases, in that order; junction bases with no gene match: 3. CDR3 region: CASSLPGQMNTEAFF. DNA for the CDR3: TGTGCCAGCAGCTTACCGGGACAGATGAACACTGAAGCTTTCTTT. Variable domain in full (rest from reference TRBV7-9 and TRBJ1-1): DTGVSQNPRHKITKRGQNVTFRCDPISEHNRLYWYRQTLGQGPEFLTYFQNEAQLEKSRLLSDRFSAERPKGSFSTLEIQRTEQGDSAMYLCASSLPGQMNTEAFFGQGTRLTVV.

The chain joins TRBV10-1 to TRBJ2-5, with 10 bases lining up with TRBD1. CDR1 WNHNN and CDR2 SYGVQD come from the germline V gene (reference sequence). This CDR3 is built from 15 residues. Losses at the gene ends were 3 bases for V and 5 bases for J; bases not matched to a gene: 6. The CDR3 coding sequence is TGCGCCAGCAGTGACCAGACAGGGGGCGAGGAGACCCAGTACTTC. It encodes CASSDQTGGEETQYF.